This T cell receptor beta chain is from a study of CD8 T cells in ankylosing spondylitis. General observations from the study: Previously reported in reactive arthritis synovial fluid and blood were some of the motif variants. As for the disease-linked clones, they showed a CD8+ phenotype and occurred at relatively low frequencies in peripheral blood.

CDR3 length: 14 residues. V lost 5 bases to trimming and J lost 4 bases; unmatched junction nucleotides: 5. Germline V gene sequence: CDR1 DFQATT, CDR2 SNEGSKA (reference sequence). TCRdb independently ran MiXCR on the 5' RACE reads; one entry per CDR3 protein. The table includes a few hundred thousand distinct CDR3 sequences, around 11% detected once. This clonotype was counted between two and nine times. Its antigen is unknown. Material for sequencing was blood, either unsorted or a sorted T cell fraction (not recorded which). This clonotype was obtained from a male donor with ankylosing spondylitis or in good health (not recorded which). This chain joins TRBV20-1 and TRBJ2-1; 10 nucleotides line up with TRBD2. This chain's CDR3 is CSAERGGLYNEQFF. CDR3 DNA: TGCAGTGCTGAGCGGGGGGGCCTGTACAATGAGCAGTTCTTC.